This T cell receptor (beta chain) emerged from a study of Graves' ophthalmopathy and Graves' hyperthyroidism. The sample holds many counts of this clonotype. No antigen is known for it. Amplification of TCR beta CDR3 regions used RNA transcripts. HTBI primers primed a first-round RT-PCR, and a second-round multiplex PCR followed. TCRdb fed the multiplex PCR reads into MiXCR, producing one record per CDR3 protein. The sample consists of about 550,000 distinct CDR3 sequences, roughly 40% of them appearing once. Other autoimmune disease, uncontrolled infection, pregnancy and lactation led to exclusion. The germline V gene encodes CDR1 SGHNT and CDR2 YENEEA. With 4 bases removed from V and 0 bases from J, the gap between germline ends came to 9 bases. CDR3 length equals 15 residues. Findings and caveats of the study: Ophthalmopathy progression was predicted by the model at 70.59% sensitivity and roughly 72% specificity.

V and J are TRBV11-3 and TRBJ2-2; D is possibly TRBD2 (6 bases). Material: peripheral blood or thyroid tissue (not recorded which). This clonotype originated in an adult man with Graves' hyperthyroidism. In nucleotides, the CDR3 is TGTGCCAGCAGCTGGAGGGGAACGAACACCGGGGAGCTGTTTTTT. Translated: CASSWRGTNTGELFF.